This is a list of T cell receptor beta chains from one sample in a study of early T cells in non-severe SARS-CoV-2 infection. One entry per CDR3 protein results from TCRdb running MiXCR on the 5' RACE reads. Of around 65,000 distinct CDR3 sequences listed, roughly 12% are singletons. The material was whole blood, obtained at baseline. Receptors were obtained from an adult who was a healthcare worker with PCR-confirmed SARS-CoV-2 infection or an uninfected control (not recorded which). The CDR3 runs from the conserved cysteine through the conserved F or W. The D gene is left open where the match is weak. A row's size may be missing; if present it is once, few, many or a size class.

J gene,clone size,V gene,D gene,CDR3 protein,CDR3 DNA
TRBJ2-1,many,TRBV9,TRBD2,CASSAAGLAFYNEQFF,TGTGCCAGCAGCGCGGCGGGACTAGCCTTCTACAATGAGCAGTTCTTC
TRBJ2-5,NA,TRBV20-1,TRBD2,CSARGRAGIPETQYF,TGCAGTGCTAGAGGGAGAGCGGGGATCCCGGAGACCCAGTACTTC
TRBJ1-1,NA,TRBV6-2/TRBV6-3,NA,CASSYVGEAFF,TGTGCCAGCAGTTACGTGGGGGAGGCTTTCTTT
TRBJ2-5,many,TRBV20-1,TRBD2,CSARGSGGTETQYF,TGCAGTGCTAGAGGTAGCGGGGGCACGGAGACCCAGTACTTC
TRBJ2-1,few,TRBV28,TRBD2,CAGGAGANEQFF,TGTGCCGGTGGGGCGGGAGCCAATGAGCAGTTCTTC
TRBJ2-3,NA,TRBV6-5,NA,CASSDTGFTTDTQYF,TGTGCCAGCAGCGACACGGGCTTCACGACAGATACGCAGTATTTT
TRBJ2-5,many,TRBV4-1,TRBD1,CASSLWTGSGVETQYF,TGCGCCAGCAGCCTCTGGACAGGATCCGGGGTGGAGACCCAGTACTTC
TRBJ2-7,NA,TRBV3-1,NA,CASSQDGRPGTQYEQYF,TGTGCCAGCAGCCAAGACGGAAGACCCGGGACACAATACGAGCAGTACTTC
TRBJ2-5,NA,TRBV4-3,NA,CASSQEALGPRYQETQYF,TGCGCCAGCAGCCAAGAGGCCTTAGGGCCTAGGTACCAAGAGACCCAGTACTTC
TRBJ2-3,NA,TRBV7-9,TRBD2,CASSSTISTSGRADTQYF,TGTGCCAGCAGCTCCACCATCTCGACTAGCGGGAGGGCAGATACGCAGTATTTT
TRBJ2-1,NA,TRBV28,NA,CASSRRQDNEQFF,TGTGCCAGCAGCCGCCGACAGGACAATGAGCAGTTCTTC
TRBJ2-3,many,TRBV11-2,NA,CASSFGPTDTQYF,TGTGCCAGCAGCTTCGGCCCTACAGATACGCAGTATTTT
TRBJ2-7,NA,TRBV9,TRBD2,CASSPRTSADEQYF,TGTGCCAGCAGCCCTCGGACTAGCGCGGACGAGCAGTACTTC
TRBJ2-7,few,TRBV11-2,TRBD2,CASSLSGAISYEQYF,TGTGCCAGCAGCTTAAGCGGGGCCATCAGCTACGAGCAGTACTTC
TRBJ1-5,NA,TRBV19,NA,CASSIAWQPQHF,TGTGCCAGTAGTATAGCTTGGCAGCCCCAGCATTTT
TRBJ2-3,NA,TRBV19,NA,CASSIELGDRRQYF,TGTGCCAGTAGTATAGAATTAGGGGACCGACGGCAGTATTTT
TRBJ1-2,many,TRBV7-9,NA,CASSLSNSLYGYTF,TGTGCCAGCAGCTTATCAAATTCTCTCTATGGCTACACCTTC
TRBJ2-7,many,TRBV30,TRBD1,CAWRGMGQGAYEQYF,TGTGCCTGGAGGGGGATGGGACAGGGGGCTTACGAGCAGTACTTC
TRBJ1-5,NA,TRBV7-9,TRBD1,CASSLASGGGQPQHF,TGTGCCAGCAGCTTAGCGTCAGGGGGCGGTCAGCCCCAGCATTTT
TRBJ2-3,many,TRBV19,NA,CASRSIQDTQYF,TGTGCCAGTCGATCGATACAGGATACGCAGTATTTT
TRBJ1-3,medium-sized,TRBV21-1,NA,CASRDRGSGNTIYF,TGTGCCAGCAGGGACAGGGGCTCTGGAAACACCATATATTTT
TRBJ2-3,NA,TRBV30,NA,CAWRSRVSTDTQYF,TGTGCCTGGAGGTCCCGGGTTAGCACAGATACGCAGTATTTT
TRBJ2-3,NA,TRBV27,NA,CASKRTTDTQYF,TGTGCCAGCAAGAGGACCACAGATACGCAGTATTTT
TRBJ1-3,many,TRBV6-5,NA,CASSYTRADSGNTIYF,TGTGCCAGCAGTTACACCAGGGCCGACTCTGGAAACACCATATATTTT
TRBJ2-1,NA,TRBV4-3,TRBD1,CASSQRGTGEIGEQFF,TGCGCCAGCAGCCAGCGAGGGACAGGGGAAATCGGTGAGCAGTTCTTC
TRBJ1-2,NA,TRBV4-3,NA,CASSPRLELYYGYTF,TGCGCCAGCAGCCCGCGACTCGAGCTATACTATGGCTACACCTTC
TRBJ1-4,NA,TRBV12-3/TRBV12-4,NA,CASRSTATNEKLFF,TGTGCCAGCAGGTCGACAGCAACTAATGAAAAACTGTTTTTT
TRBJ2-1,few,TRBV29-1,TRBD2,CSVDGGLARLNEQFF,TGCAGCGTTGATGGGGGACTAGCGAGGTTGAATGAGCAGTTCTTC
TRBJ2-1,NA,TRBV20-1,NA,CSAGGQSSYNEQFF,TGCAGTGCGGGGGGACAGAGCTCCTACAATGAGCAGTTCTTC
TRBJ2-7,NA,TRBV2,NA,CASKGISGEQYF,TGTGCCAGCAAGGGAATTTCGGGGGAGCAGTACTTC
TRBJ1-2,few,TRBV18,NA,CASSRSQTGPTYTF,TGTGCCAGCTCCCGGAGCCAAACGGGACCGACCTACACCTTC
TRBJ1-2,few,TRBV27,TRBD1,CASSPLQGGNYGYTF,TGTGCCAGCAGTCCCCTACAGGGGGGTAACTATGGCTACACCTTC
TRBJ2-1,NA,TRBV6-4,TRBD2,CATSPGLGGDEQFF,TGTGCCACCTCACCGGGACTAGGAGGCGATGAGCAGTTCTTC
TRBJ1-4,few,TRBV19,NA,CASRADNEKLFF,TGTGCCAGTAGAGCAGATAATGAAAAACTGTTTTTT
TRBJ2-3,few,TRBV14,NA,CASSQVGRGSEVTQYF,TGTGCCAGCAGCCAAGTAGGTCGGGGGTCCGAGGTTACGCAGTATTTT
TRBJ2-1,NA,TRBV7-9,TRBD2,CASSGRQRGNNEQFF,TGTGCCAGCAGCGGACGGCAGCGGGGGAACAATGAGCAGTTCTTC
TRBJ2-1,NA,TRBV7-9,NA,CASSRDSWFNNEQFF,TGTGCCAGCAGCCGTGACAGTTGGTTTAATAATGAGCAGTTCTTC
TRBJ1-1,many,TRBV11-2,NA,CASRAELNTEAFF,TGTGCCAGTAGGGCAGAGCTTAACACTGAAGCTTTCTTT
TRBJ1-1,NA,TRBV10-1,NA,CASRPGLGAEAFF,TGCGCCAGCAGACCGGGACTAGGCGCTGAAGCTTTCTTT
TRBJ2-3,NA,TRBV10-3,TRBD2,CAISESTSGRLGADTQYF,TGTGCCATCAGTGAGTCGACTAGCGGGAGGCTCGGGGCAGATACGCAGTATTTT
TRBJ2-2,few,TRBV9,NA,CASSPRGRQTNTGELFF,TGTGCCAGCAGCCCCCGGGGCAGACAAACGAACACCGGGGAGCTGTTTTTT
TRBJ2-2,many,TRBV7-9,TRBD2,CASSSRLAGDTGELFF,TGTGCCAGCAGCTCAAGACTAGCGGGAGATACCGGGGAGCTGTTTTTT
TRBJ1-1,many,TRBV6-6,NA,CASSLTVNTEAFF,TGTGCCAGCAGTTTGACAGTGAACACTGAAGCTTTCTTT
TRBJ2-1,NA,TRBV19,TRBD1,CASSRGQPYNEQFF,TGTGCCAGTAGTAGGGGACAGCCCTACAATGAGCAGTTCTTC
TRBJ2-2,NA,TRBV10-3,NA,CAINTDLNTGELFF,TGTGCCATCAATACGGACCTAAACACCGGGGAGCTGTTTTTT
TRBJ2-1,many,TRBV4-3,NA,CASSQEDKYNEQFF,TGCGCCAGCAGCCAAGAGGACAAGTACAATGAGCAGTTCTTC
TRBJ2-3,medium-sized,TRBV15,TRBD2,CATSRDSGVTDTQYF,TGTGCCACCAGCAGAGATAGCGGGGTCACAGATACGCAGTATTTT
TRBJ2-2,NA,TRBV11-2,TRBD2,CASSLRLAVNTGELFF,TGTGCCAGCAGCTTACGACTAGCGGTTAACACCGGGGAGCTGTTTTTT
TRBJ2-7,many,TRBV11-2,NA,CASSSGTGYEQYF,TGTGCCAGCAGCTCCGGAACAGGGTACGAGCAGTACTTC
TRBJ2-1,NA,TRBV7-2,NA,CASSLEVSREQFF,TGTGCCAGCAGCTTAGAGGTATCGCGTGAGCAGTTCTTC